The 27 T cell receptor beta chains given below trace back to one sample, sequenced in a study of regulatory T cells in long-lasting Graves disease. This sample's time point: newly diagnosed GD, antithyroid drugs for less than 3 months. Preparation of the TCR library used RNA extracted from PBMCs. CDR3 regions were amplified by Arm-PCR using iRepertoire HTBI primers to build TCR beta libraries. TCRdb reprocessed the multiplex PCR reads with MiXCR, giving one entry per CDR3 protein. The sample has about 520,000 distinct CDR3 sequences, about 12% seen once; the top ten hold around 10%. Another study also made use of these data, one on T cells in Graves' hyperthyroidism and ophthalmopathy.

The input for sequencing was peripheral blood mononuclear cells (PBMCs), taken at new diagnosis, from a patient treated with antithyroid drugs. The receptors were gathered from a woman aged 25 to 45 with Graves disease.

The chain has TRBV18 and TRBJ2-2, with TRBD2 matching 8 bases. CDR3 length equals 14 residues. CDR1 and CDR2 from the germline V gene are KGHSH and LQKENI. V lost 8 bases and J lost 8; bases outside the gene matches: 10. The CDR3 nucleotides are TGTGCCAGCGCGGGACTAGACCCACTGGGGGAGCTGTTTTTT. Translated, it gives CASAGLDPLGELFF. The variable domain in full, completed from reference TRBV18 and TRBJ2-2, reads NAGVMQNPRHLVRRRGQEARLRCSPMKGHSHVYWYRQLPEEGLKFMVYLQKENIIDESGMPKERFSAEFPKEGPSILRIQQVVRGDSAAYFCASAGLDPLGELFFGEGSRLTVL.

At least ten counts were recorded for this clonotype. The chain couples TRBV28 to TRBJ1-1; 7 bases align to TRBD1. CDR1 and CDR2 (germline): MDHEN, SYDVKM. The CDR3 is 14 amino acids. V was pared by 5 bases and J by 5 bases, with 8 bases of the junction left unmatched. CDR3 DNA sequence: TGTGCCAGCAGTCTACAGGGGAGGGGGACTGAAGCTTTCTTT. Translation: CASSLQGRGTEAFF.

This clonotype was seen ten or more times. V and J are TRBV12-3 or TRBV12-4 and TRBJ1-1; 10 bases map to TRBD1. The V gene end was trimmed by 5 bases and the J gene end by 4 bases; junction bases not matched to a gene: 4. The CDR3 is 14 residues long. The CDR3 DNA sequence: TGTGCCAGCAGTCCGGGACAGGGGAGCACTGAAGCTTTCTTT. Translating gives CASSPGQGSTEAFF.

There are many counts of this clonotype. The J gene is TRBJ2-2, the V gene TRBV30; D is tentatively TRBD1 or TRBD2 (5 bases each). The V end lost 1 base, the J end lost 5 bases, and 11 bases lay between the germline ends. Germline assignment: CDR1 GTSNPN and CDR2 SVGIG (reference sequence). This CDR3 is built from 14 residues. DNA of the CDR3: TGTGCCTGGAGTGGGGACCTTGGAACCGGGGAGCTGTTTTTT. This sequence encodes CAWSGDLGTGELFF.

With respect to this clonotype: A read error may produce the germline difference seen at one junction end. The chain employs TRBV20-1 and TRBJ2-2, with D perhaps matching TRBD1 (6 bases). Germline values: CDR1 DFQATT, CDR2 SNEGSKA (reference sequence). This CDR3 has 14 amino acids. The CDR3 sequence: CSARGQGFSGELFF. In nucleotides, the CDR3 is TGCAGTGCCAGAGGGCAGGGGTTCAGCGGGGAGCTGTTTTTT.

V usage is TRBV19 and J usage is TRBJ2-1, with a possible D match to TRBD2 (5 bases). The CDR3 totals 19 residues. Germline V gene sequence: CDR1 LNHDA, CDR2 SQIVND (reference sequence). Between the trimmed V and J ends, which lost 3 bases and 3 bases, there was a span of 24 bases. The CDR3 bases are TGTGCCAGTAGTATGCCGTTTGTGACGGGAAATAAAGACTACAATGAGCAGTTCTTC. It is translated as CASSMPFVTGNKDYNEQFF.

This clonotype was seen repeatedly, ten times or more. This rearrangement joins TRBV6-1 to TRBJ2-5; the D is unclear. The CDR3 has 14 amino acids. Germline V gene data show CDR1 as MNHNS and CDR2 as SASEGT. Trimming left V 5 bases short and J 0 bases short, with 10 bases between. The CDR3 DNA reads TGTGCCAGCAGTCCCTGGACGTACCAAGAGACCCAGTACTTC. Amino acids: CASSPWTYQETQYF.

This clonotype was seen only a few times. J is TRBJ1-5 and V is TRBV5-1, with TRBD1 matching 12 bases. Trimming at V came to 3 bases and at J to 5 bases, leaving 3 bases not matched to a gene. This CDR3 contains 15 residues. Looked up from germline, CDR1 is SGHRS and CDR2 is YFSETQ. The CDR3 DNA sequence: TGCGCCAGCAGCTGGGGACAGGGGGCTGATCAGCCCCAGCATTTT. This sequence encodes CASSWGQGADQPQHF. Filled out from reference TRBV5-1 and TRBJ1-5, the complete variable domain reads KAGVTQTPRYLIKTRGQQVTLSCSPISGHRSVSWYQQTPGQGLQFLFEYFSETQRNKGNFPGRFSGRQFSNSRSEMNVSTLELGDSALYLCASSWGQGADQPQHFGDGTRLSIL.

This clonotype was found many times. This chain connects TRBV11-2 to TRBJ2-7; D remains unclear. The germline CDR1 and CDR2 sequences are SGHAT and FQNNGV. V lost 5 bases to trimming and J lost 2 bases, with 16 bases between them. There are 15 residues in the CDR3. The CDR3 protein is CASSVTGPFPYEQYF. Written as DNA, the CDR3 is TGTGCCAGCAGCGTTACCGGGCCTTTCCCCTACGAGCAGTACTTC.

This clonotype was seen a few times. The J gene is TRBJ2-3, the V gene TRBV20-1, with D perhaps being TRBD1 or TRBD2 (5 bases each). This CDR3 has 14 amino acids. Per the germline V gene, CDR1 is DFQATT and CDR2 is SNEGSKA (reference sequence). V was shortened by 5 bases and J by 5 bases, with 17 bases between the two germline ends. The CDR3 DNA follows: TGCAGTGCTCCGCACGAGGGGAGAGGAGATACGCAGTATTTT. Translation gives CSAPHEGRGDTQYF.

This clonotype was found many times. This chain uses TRBV18 with TRBJ1-2; TRBD1 matches 7 bases. This CDR3 contains 14 residues. CDR1 is KGHSH and CDR2 is LQKENI in the germline V gene. Trimming at V came to 7 bases and at J to 6 bases, leaving 11 bases not matched to a gene. As DNA, the CDR3 is TGTGCCAGCTTTACCACGCCGACAGGGAATGGCTACACCTTC. It codes for CASFTTPTGNGYTF.

This clonotype was observed many times. The chain couples TRBV20-1 to TRBJ1-2; no clear D. Germline V gives CDR1 DFQATT, CDR2 SNEGSKA (reference sequence). CDR3 length: 17 amino acids. The ends were cut back, 5 bases at V and 0 bases at J, with 22 bases in the middle. CDR3 amino acids: CSAQPSERTEANYGYTF. CDR3 DNA sequence: TGCAGTGCTCAACCCTCGGAACGGACTGAAGCTAACTATGGCTACACCTTC.

In this sample, this clonotype turned up many times. This rearrangement joins TRBV3-1 to TRBJ1-2; 9 nucleotides agree with TRBD1. The junction had 8 bases not matched to a gene; V was cut back by 5 bases and J by 4 bases. The length of the CDR3 is 15 residues. Germline V gene sequence: CDR1 LGHDT, CDR2 YNNKEL (reference sequence). The CDR3, as DNA: TGTGCCAGCAGCGGCCGGACAGGGGATAGCTATGGCTACACCTTC. Protein product: CASSGRTGDSYGYTF.

This clonotype was seen repeatedly, ten times or more. J is TRBJ2-1 and V is TRBV20-1; TRBD2 agrees at 13 bases. This CDR3 is built from 14 residues. Germline assignment: CDR1 DFQATT and CDR2 SNEGSKA (reference sequence). CDR3 in amino acids: CRTSGSNIPNEQFF. The CDR3 nucleotides are TGCCGGACTAGCGGGAGCAACATTCCCAATGAGCAGTTCTTC.

In this sample, this clonotype turned up many times. The rearrangement links TRBV20-1 to TRBJ2-1; 8 bases line up with TRBD2. From germline, CDR1 is DFQATT and CDR2 SNEGSKA (reference sequence). The CDR3 contains 14 residues. V gave up 5 bases and J gave up 1 base; unmatched junction bases: 4. In nucleotides, the CDR3 is TGCAGTGCTGGGGGACTAGTATCCTACAATGAGCAGTTCTTC. Protein sequence: CSAGGLVSYNEQFF.

This clonotype was recorded at least ten times. The chain is built from TRBV13 and TRBJ2-3, with D possibly being TRBD2 (6 bases). The germline CDR1 and CDR2 sequences are PRHDT and FYEKMQ (reference sequence). The length of the CDR3 is 13 residues. The V gene lost 3 bases and the J gene lost 7 bases, with 11 bases spanning the gap. Here the CDR3 reads CASSFGTLNTQYF. CDR3 DNA sequence: TGTGCCAGCAGCTTTGGGACTTTGAATACGCAGTATTTT. The full variable domain, its missing parts supplied by reference TRBV13 and TRBJ2-3, is AAGVIQSPRHLIKEKRETATLKCYPIPRHDTVYWYQQGPGQDPQFLISFYEKMQSDKGSIPDRFSAQQFSDYHSELNMSSLELGDSALYFCASSFGTLNTQYFGPGTRLTVL.

With regard to this clonotype: Given a much more abundant clone one base away, this may be a read error. The chain employs TRBV2 and TRBJ2-1, with a possible D match to TRBD1 (5 bases). The germline CDR1 and CDR2 sequences are SNHLY and FYNNEI. This CDR3 contains 14 residues. Written as DNA, the CDR3 is TGTGCCAGCAGCCCCACCACAGGATACAATGAGCAGCTCTTC. Encoded protein: CASSPTTGYNEQLF.

About this clonotype: With a much larger clone just one base away, this may be a read error. The chain has TRBV7-8 and TRBJ1-1; 7 bases align to TRBD1. Germline CDR1 and CDR2: SGHVS and FQNEAQ. CDR3 size: 17 residues. CDR3 region: CASSSQLTGASDTEALF. CDR3 in DNA: TGTGCCAGCAGCTCCCAACTCACAGGGGCCAGCGACACTGAAGCTCTCTTT.

The table lists this clonotype with a few counts. This chain uses TRBV9 with TRBJ1-2, with 10 positions matching TRBD1. This CDR3 region has 16 residues. Germline CDR1 and CDR2: SGDLS and YYNGEE. With 5 bases clipped from V and 3 bases from J, the junction kept 10 bases outside the gene matches. CDR3 DNA: TGTGCCAGCAGACCCCGGGGGACAGGGGAAGACTATGGCTACACCTTC. Translated: CASRPRGTGEDYGYTF.

This chain links TRBV2 with TRBJ2-3; possible D gene TRBD2, 5 bases. The V and J ends lost 4 bases and 6 bases respectively, with 20 bases between them. This CDR3 contains 16 residues. The germline V gene has CDR1 SNHLY and CDR2 FYNNEI. Here the CDR3 reads CASSVYVGVRTDTQYF. The DNA of the CDR3 is TGTGCCAGCAGTGTATATGTGGGAGTCAGGACGGATACGCAGTATTTT.

The chain is built from TRBV27 and TRBJ1-5; D might be TRBD1 (6 bases). Germline V CDR1 and CDR2: MNHEY, SMNVEV (reference sequence). Between the trimmed V and J ends, which lost 0 bases and 5 bases, there was a span of 14 bases. The CDR3 consists of 16 residues. The CDR3 sequence: CASSLSAGEADQPQHF. CDR3 DNA: TGTGCCAGCAGTTTATCGGCAGGGGAGGCGGATCAGCCCCAGCATTTT.

The V and J genes are TRBV20-1 and TRBJ1-1; D remains ambiguous. Germline V gene lookup returns CDR1 DFQATT and CDR2 SNEGSKA (reference sequence). The V gene lost 6 bases and the J gene lost 1 base, with 18 bases spanning the gap. The CDR3 extends over 15 amino acids. The CDR3 here is CSAAPPTVKNTEAFF. The CDR3 DNA sequence: TGCAGTGCCGCGCCTCCGACGGTAAAGAACACTGAAGCTTTCTTT.

This chain connects TRBV7-6 to TRBJ2-7; 12 bases align to TRBD2. In germline, CDR1 is SGHVS, CDR2 FNYEAQ. The CDR3 is 15 amino acids. V trimming: 5 bases; J trimming: 5 bases; junction bases outside the gene matches: 7. The CDR3 sequence: CASSPSGRAVDEQYF. The CDR3 region has the DNA TGTGCCAGCAGCCCTAGCGGGAGGGCCGTAGACGAGCAGTACTTC.

This clonotype was detected ten times or more. This sequence joins TRBV6-1 and TRBJ2-1; 9 positions agree with TRBD2. CDR1 and CDR2 (germline): MNHNS, SASEGT. Trimming at V came to 5 bases and at J to 6 bases, leaving 5 bases not matched to a gene. The CDR3 spans 14 residues. Here the CDR3 reads CASSISGSVNEQFF. CDR3 DNA: TGTGCCAGCAGTATTAGCGGGAGCGTCAATGAGCAGTTCTTC.

This clonotype was recorded at least ten times. The chain couples TRBV2 to TRBJ2-1; no clear D. Trimming removed 4 bases from V and 5 bases from J, with 6 bases in between. Germline V gives CDR1 SNHLY, CDR2 FYNNEI. The CDR3 loop spans 12 amino acids. The DNA for the CDR3 is TGTGCCAGCAGTGTTGCCCACAATGAGCAGTTCTTC. This gives the protein CASSVAHNEQFF.

This clonotype was picked up many times. The rearrangement links TRBV3-1 to TRBJ2-1, with D perhaps TRBD2 (6 bases). Trimming took off 11 bases at V and 2 bases at J, with 16 bases between the two ends. The CDR3 spans 14 residues. CDR1 and CDR2 (germline): LGHDT, YNNKEL (reference sequence). The CDR3 protein is CAVSPSVAYNEQFF. CDR3 DNA sequence: TGTGCCGTGTCCCCTAGCGTAGCCTACAATGAGCAGTTCTTC.

This clonotype was recorded at least ten times. DNA of the CDR3: TGTGCCAGCAGCTGGACTAGTGGACAGAACTACGAGCAGTACTTC. The encoded protein is CASSWTSGQNYEQYF. The V gene is TRBV11-2, the J gene TRBJ2-7; D is possibly TRBD2 (7 bases). Per the germline V gene, CDR1 is SGHAT and CDR2 is FQNNGV. The V gene lost 4 bases and the J gene lost 3 bases, with 16 bases spanning the gap. The CDR3 runs to 15 residues.